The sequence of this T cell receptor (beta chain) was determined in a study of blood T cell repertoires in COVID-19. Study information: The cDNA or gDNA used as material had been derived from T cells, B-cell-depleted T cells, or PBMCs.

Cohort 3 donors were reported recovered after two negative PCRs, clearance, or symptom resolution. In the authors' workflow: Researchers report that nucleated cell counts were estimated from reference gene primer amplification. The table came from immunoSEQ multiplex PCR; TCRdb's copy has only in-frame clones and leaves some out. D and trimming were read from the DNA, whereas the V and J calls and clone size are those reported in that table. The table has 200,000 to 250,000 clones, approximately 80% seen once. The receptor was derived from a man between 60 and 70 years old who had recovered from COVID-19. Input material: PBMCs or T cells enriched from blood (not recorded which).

The CDR3 spells CASSPTSVGTDTQYF. The CDR3 nucleotides read TGTGCCAGCAGCCCCACTAGCGTGGGCACAGATACGCAGTATTTT. This sequence joins TRBV7-6 and TRBJ2-3; 7 nucleotides match TRBD2. J gave up 1 base and V 5 bases, and 6 bases lay outside the gene matches. This CDR3 region has 15 residues. Germline CDR1 is SGHVS and CDR2 is FNYEAQ.